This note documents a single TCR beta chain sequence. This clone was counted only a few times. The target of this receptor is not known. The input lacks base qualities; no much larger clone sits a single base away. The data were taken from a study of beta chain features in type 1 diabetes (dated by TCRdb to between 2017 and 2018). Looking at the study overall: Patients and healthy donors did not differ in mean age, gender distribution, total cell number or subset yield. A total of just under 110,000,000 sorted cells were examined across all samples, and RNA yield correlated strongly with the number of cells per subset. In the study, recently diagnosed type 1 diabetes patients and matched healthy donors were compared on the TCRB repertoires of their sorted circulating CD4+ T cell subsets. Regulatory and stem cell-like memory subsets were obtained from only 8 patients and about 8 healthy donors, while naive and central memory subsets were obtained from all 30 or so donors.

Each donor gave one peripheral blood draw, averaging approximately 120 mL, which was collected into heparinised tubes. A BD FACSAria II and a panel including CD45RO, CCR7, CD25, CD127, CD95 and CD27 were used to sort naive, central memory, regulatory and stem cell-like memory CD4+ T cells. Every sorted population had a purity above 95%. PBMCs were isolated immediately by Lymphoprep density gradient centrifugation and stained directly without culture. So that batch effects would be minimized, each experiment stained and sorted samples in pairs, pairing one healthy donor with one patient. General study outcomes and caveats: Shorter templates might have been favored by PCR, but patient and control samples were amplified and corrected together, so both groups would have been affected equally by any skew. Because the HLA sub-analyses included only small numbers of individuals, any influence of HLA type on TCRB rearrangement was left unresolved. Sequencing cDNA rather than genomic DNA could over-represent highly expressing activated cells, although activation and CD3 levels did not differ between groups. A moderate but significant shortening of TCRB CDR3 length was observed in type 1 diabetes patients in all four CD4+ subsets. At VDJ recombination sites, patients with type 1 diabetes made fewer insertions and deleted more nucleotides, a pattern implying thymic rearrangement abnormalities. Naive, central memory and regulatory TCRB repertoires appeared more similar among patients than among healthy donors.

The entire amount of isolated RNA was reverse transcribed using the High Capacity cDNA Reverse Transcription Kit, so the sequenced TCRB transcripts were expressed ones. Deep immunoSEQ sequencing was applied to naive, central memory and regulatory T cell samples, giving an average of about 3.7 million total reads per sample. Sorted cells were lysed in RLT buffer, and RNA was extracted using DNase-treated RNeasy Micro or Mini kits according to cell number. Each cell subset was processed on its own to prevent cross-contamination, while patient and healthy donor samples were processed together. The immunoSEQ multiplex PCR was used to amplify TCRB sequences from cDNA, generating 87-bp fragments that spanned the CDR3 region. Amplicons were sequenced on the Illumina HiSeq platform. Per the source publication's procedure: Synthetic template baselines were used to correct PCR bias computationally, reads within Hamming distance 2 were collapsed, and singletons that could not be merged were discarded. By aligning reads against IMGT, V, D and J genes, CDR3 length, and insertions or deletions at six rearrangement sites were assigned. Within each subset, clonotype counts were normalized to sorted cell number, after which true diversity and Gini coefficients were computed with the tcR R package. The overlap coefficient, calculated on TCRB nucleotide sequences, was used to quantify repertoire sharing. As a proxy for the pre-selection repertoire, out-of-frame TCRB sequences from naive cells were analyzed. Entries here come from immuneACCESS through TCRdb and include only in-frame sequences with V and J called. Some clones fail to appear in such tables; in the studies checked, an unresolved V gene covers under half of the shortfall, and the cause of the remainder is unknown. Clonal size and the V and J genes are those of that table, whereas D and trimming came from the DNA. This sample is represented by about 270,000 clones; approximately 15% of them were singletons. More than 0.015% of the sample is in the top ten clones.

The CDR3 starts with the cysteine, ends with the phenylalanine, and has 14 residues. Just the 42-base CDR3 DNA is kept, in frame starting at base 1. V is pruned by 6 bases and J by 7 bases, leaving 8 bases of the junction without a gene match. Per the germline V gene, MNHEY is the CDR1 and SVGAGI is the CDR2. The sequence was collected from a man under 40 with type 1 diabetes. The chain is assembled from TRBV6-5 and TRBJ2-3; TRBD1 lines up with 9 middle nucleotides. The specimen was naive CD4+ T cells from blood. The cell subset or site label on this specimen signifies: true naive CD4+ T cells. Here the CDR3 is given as CASSSGQGQNTQYF. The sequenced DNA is TGTGCCAGCAGCTCGGGACAGGGTCAAAATACGCAGTATTTT.